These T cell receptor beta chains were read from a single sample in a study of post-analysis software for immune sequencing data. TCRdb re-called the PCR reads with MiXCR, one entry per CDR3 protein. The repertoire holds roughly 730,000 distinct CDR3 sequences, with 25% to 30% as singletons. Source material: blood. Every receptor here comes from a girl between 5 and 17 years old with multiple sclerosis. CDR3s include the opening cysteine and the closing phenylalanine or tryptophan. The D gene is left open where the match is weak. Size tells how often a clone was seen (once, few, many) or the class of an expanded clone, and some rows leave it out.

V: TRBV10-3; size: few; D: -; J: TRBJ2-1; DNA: TGTGCCATCAGTGGCCGCGATTACAAACGCGGAGACTCCTACAATGAGCAGTTCTTC; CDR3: CAISGRDYKRGDSYNEQFF
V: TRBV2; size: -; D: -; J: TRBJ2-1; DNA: TGTGCCAGCAGTGAAGATCTCCCGTGGAGTACGGTAAACAATGAGCAGTTCTTC; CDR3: CASSEDLPWSTVNNEQFF
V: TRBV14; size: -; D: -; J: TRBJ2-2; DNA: TGTGCCAGCAGCCAAGACTGGGGCACCGGGGAGCGGTTTTTT; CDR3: CASSQDWGTGERFF
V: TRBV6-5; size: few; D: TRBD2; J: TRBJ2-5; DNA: TGTGCCAGCAGTTCCCGGGGGGTCCAAGGGACCCAGTACTTC; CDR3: CASSSRGVQGTQYF
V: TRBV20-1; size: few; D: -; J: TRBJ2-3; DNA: TGCAGTGCCCGATACGCGTTGAGGGGAGATACGCAGTATTTT; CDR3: CSARYALRGDTQYF
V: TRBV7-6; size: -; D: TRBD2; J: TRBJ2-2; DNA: TGTGCCAGCAGCCTGGCCCCAACTAGCGGGGTGAACACCGGGGAGCTGTTTTTT; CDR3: CASSLAPTSGVNTGELFF
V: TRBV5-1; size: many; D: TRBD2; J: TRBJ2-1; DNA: TGCGCCAGCAGCTGGGTCTTGGGAGGGGACAATGAGCAGTTCTTC; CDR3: CASSWVLGGDNEQFF
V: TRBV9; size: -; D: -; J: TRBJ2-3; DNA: TGTGCCAGCAGCTCATCTCGACGGTACACAGGTACGCAGTATTTT; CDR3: CASSSSRRYTGTQYF
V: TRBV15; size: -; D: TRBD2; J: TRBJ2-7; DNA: TGTGCCACCAGCAGAGGGGCAACTAGCGGGGGCCACGAGCAGTACTTC; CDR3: CATSRGATSGGHEQYF
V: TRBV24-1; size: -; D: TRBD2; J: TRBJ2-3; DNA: TGTGCCACCAGTTCGGGACTAGCGGGGTCGGATACGCAGTATTTT; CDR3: CATSSGLAGSDTQYF
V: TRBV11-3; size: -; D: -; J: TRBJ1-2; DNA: TGTGCCAGCAGCTTAGGAGGGATGGATGGCTACACCTTC; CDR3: CASSLGGMDGYTF
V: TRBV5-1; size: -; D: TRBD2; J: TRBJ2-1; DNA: TGCGCCAGCAGCCTAGCGGGAGCTCGGAATGAGCAGTTCTTC; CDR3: CASSLAGARNEQFF
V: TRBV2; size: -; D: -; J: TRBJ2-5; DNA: TGTGCCAGCAGGGCGTCCGTGCAAGAGACCCAGTACTTC; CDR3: CASRASVQETQYF
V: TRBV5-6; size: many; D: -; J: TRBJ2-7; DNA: TGTGCCAGCAGCCCGGGACCTACGGGGAGGTACGAGCAGTACTTC; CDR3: CASSPGPTGRYEQYF
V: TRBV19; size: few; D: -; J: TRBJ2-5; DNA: TGTGCCAGTAGTAGGAGGGTGGGGGAGACCCAGTACTTC; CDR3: CASSRRVGETQYF
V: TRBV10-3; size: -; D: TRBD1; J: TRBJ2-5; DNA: TGTGCCACCACAGGGGATCAAGAGACCCAGTACTTC; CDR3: CATTGDQETQYF
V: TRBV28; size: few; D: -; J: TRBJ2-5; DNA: TGTGCCAGCAGTTTAAGCGCGCCCCTCCGGGAGACCCAGTACTTC; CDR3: CASSLSAPLRETQYF
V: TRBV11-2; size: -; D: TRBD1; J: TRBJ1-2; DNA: TGTGCCAGCAGCCTGGGGGGGACAGGGGACTACTATGGCTACACCTTC; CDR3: CASSLGGTGDYYGYTF
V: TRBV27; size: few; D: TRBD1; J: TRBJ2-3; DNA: TGTGCCAGCAGACGACAGGGCTCAGATACGCAGTATTTT; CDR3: CASRRQGSDTQYF
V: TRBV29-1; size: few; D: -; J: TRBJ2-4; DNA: TGCAGCGTTGTCGGGGAGGCCAAAAACATTCAGTACTTC; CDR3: CSVVGEAKNIQYF
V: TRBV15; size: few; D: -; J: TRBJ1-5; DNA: TGTGCCACCAGCAGAGGGGGTGGGGGTAACCAGCCCCAGCATTTT; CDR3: CATSRGGGGNQPQHF
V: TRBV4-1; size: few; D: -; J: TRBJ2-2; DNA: TGCGCCAGCAGCCAAGATCGGACGCTCACCGGGGAGCTGTTTTTT; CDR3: CASSQDRTLTGELFF
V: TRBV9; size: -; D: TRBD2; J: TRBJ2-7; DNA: TGTGCCAGCAGCGAGACTAGCGGGAGGATATGGGAGCAGTACTTC; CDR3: CASSETSGRIWEQYF
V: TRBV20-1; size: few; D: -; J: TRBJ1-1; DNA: TGCAGTGCTAGTATTGTAGTGGGTGCTGAAGCTTTCTTT; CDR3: CSASIVVGAEAFF
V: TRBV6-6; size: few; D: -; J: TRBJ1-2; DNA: TGTGCCAGCAGCGACGGGGGCAGTAACTATGGCTACACCTTC; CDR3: CASSDGGSNYGYTF
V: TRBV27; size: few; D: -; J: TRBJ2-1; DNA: TGTGCCAGCACCCGAGCTGGGCACTCGGCCTACAATGAGCAGTTCTTC; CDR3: CASTRAGHSAYNEQFF